The rows below give T cell receptor beta chains drawn from one sample of a study of Ad26.COV2.S vaccination and SARS-CoV-2 variants. The protocol was immunoSEQ multiplex PCR, while the TCRdb copy is restricted to in-frame clones and leaves out a portion. The data contain about 440,000 clones, 90% of them singletons. Source: peripheral blood, taken in a trial of Ad26.COV2.S vaccine versus placebo. Every receptor here comes from a person aged 18-65 years who received the Ad26.COV2.S COVID-19 vaccine or a placebo. Both conserved end residues are part of each CDR3. A D gene is named only where the DNA matches it firmly. Not all rows give a size; the values are once, few, many and, for expanded clones, a class.

CASSFSDRGNIQYF	TGTGCCAGCAGTTTCTCGGACAGGGGAAACATTCAGTACTTC	14	-	TRBV6-6	TRBJ2-4	TRBD1
CASSWGQIPYEQYF	TGTGCCAGCAGCTGGGGACAGATTCCCTACGAGCAGTACTTC	14	-	TRBV5-6	TRBJ2-7	TRBD1
CASSSQGGANEQYF	TGTGCCAGCAGCTCCCAAGGTGGGGCGAACGAGCAGTACTTC	14	-	TRBV5-4	TRBJ2-7	-
CASSPHRSEQYF	TGTGCCAGCAGCCCCCATAGGTCCGAGCAGTACTTC	12	-	TRBV7-8	TRBJ2-7	-
CASSDLVLGRSYEQYF	TGTGCCAGCAGCGACCTTGTCCTTGGCAGATCCTACGAGCAGTACTTC	16	-	TRBV2	TRBJ2-7	-
CASSPGLAGTPLGADTQYF	TGTGCCAGCAGCCCGGGACTAGCGGGGACCCCCCTCGGCGCAGATACGCAGTATTTT	19	-	TRBV7-2	TRBJ2-3	TRBD2
CASSLWWDEQYF	TGTGCCAGCAGCTTATGGTGGGACGAGCAGTACTTC	12	-	TRBV7-9	TRBJ2-7	-
CASSARHGSEQYF	TGTGCCAGCAGCGCCCGACACGGGTCCGAGCAGTACTTC	13	few	TRBV5-4	TRBJ2-7	-
CASSPQGSGELFF	TGTGCCAGCAGCCCTCAGGGTTCCGGGGAGCTGTTTTTT	13	-	TRBV11-3	TRBJ2-2	-
CASSQVVAANTGELFF	TGTGCCAGCAGCCAAGTGGTGGCAGCGAACACCGGGGAGCTGTTTTTT	16	-	TRBV3-1/TRBV3-2	TRBJ2-2	-
CAWKGVGNTIYF	TGTGCCTGGAAAGGAGTTGGAAACACCATATATTTT	12	few	TRBV30	TRBJ1-3	-
CASSLSGSWSPLHF	TGTGCCAGCAGCTTAAGTGGGAGTTGGTCACCCCTCCACTTT	14	once	TRBV7-9	TRBJ1-6	-
CASSLRESANTGELFF	TGTGCCAGCAGCCTTCGGGAGAGCGCGAACACCGGGGAGCTGTTTTTT	16	-	TRBV4-2	TRBJ2-2	-
CAITGQENQPQHF	TGTGCCATCACCGGACAGGAGAATCAGCCCCAGCATTTT	13	-	TRBV10-3	TRBJ1-5	TRBD1
CASSSPVQPQHF	TGTGCCAGCAGTTCCCCGGTTCAGCCCCAGCATTTT	12	few	TRBV28	TRBJ1-5	-
CASRSTGTRRSYNEQFF	TGTGCCAGCAGATCTACCGGGACTAGAAGATCCTACAATGAGCAGTTCTTC	17	-	TRBV28	TRBJ2-1	TRBD2
CASSIMGGALNTEAFF	TGTGCCAGTAGTATTATGGGGGGGGCTCTGAACACTGAAGCTTTCTTT	16	-	TRBV19	TRBJ1-1	-
CASSLRPGGSGPEAFF	TGTGCCAGCAGCTTGAGGCCAGGGGGCTCGGGGCCTGAAGCTTTCTTT	16	-	TRBV5-6	TRBJ1-1	TRBD1
CASSQDWRDNSPLHF	TGTGCCAGCAGCCAAGATTGGAGGGACAATTCACCCCTCCACTTT	15	-	TRBV4-2	TRBJ1-6	-
CASSLSGVGDEQYF	TGTGCCAGCAGCCTGTCAGGGGTAGGCGACGAGCAGTACTTC	14	-	TRBV28	TRBJ2-7	-
CASSPTGSSETQYF	TGTGCCAGCAGCCCCACAGGTAGCTCAGAGACCCAGTACTTC	14	-	TRBV6-2/TRBV6-3	TRBJ2-5	-
CASSSPRQGQEAFF	TGTGCCAGCAGCTCCCCAAGACAGGGGCAGGAAGCTTTCTTT	14	-	TRBV7-3	TRBJ1-1	TRBD1
CASSSTGAYTDTQYF	TGTGCCAGCAGTTCGACAGGGGCGTACACAGATACGCAGTATTTT	15	-	TRBV6-2/TRBV6-3	TRBJ2-3	TRBD1
CASSSSRPPTQAFF	TGTGCCAGCAGCTCCAGCCGGCCGCCAACTCAAGCTTTCTTT	14	-	TRBV5-4	TRBJ1-1	-
CAITLAGGPNEQFF	TGTGCCATAACGCTAGCGGGAGGTCCGAATGAGCAGTTCTTC	14	-	TRBV7-9	TRBJ2-1	TRBD2
CASSQGGGYYEQYF	TGTGCCAGCAGTCAGGGGGGGGGATACTACGAGCAGTACTTC	14	once	TRBV27	TRBJ2-7	-
CASSQATGGLYF	TGTGCCAGCAGCCAAGCTACAGGGGGCCTGTACTTC	12	-	TRBV3-1/TRBV3-2	TRBJ2-7	TRBD1
CASSKVNCSLNTIYF	TGTGCCAGCAGCAAAGTAAACTGCTCCCTTAATACCATATATTTT	15	-	TRBV21-1	TRBJ1-3	-